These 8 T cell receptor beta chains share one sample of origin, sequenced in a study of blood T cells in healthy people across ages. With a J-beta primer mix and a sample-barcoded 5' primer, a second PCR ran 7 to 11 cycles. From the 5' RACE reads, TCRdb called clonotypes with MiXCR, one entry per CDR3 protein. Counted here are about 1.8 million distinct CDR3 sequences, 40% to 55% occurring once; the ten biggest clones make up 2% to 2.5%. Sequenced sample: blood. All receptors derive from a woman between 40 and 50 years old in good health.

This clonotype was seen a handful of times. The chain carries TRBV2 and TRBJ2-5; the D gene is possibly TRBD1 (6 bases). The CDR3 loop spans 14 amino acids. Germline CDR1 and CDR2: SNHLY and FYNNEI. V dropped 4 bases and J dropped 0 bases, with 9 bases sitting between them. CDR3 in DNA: TGTGCCAGCAGTGGGACAGTTGACCAAGAGACCCAGTACTTC. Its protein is CASSGTVDQETQYF.

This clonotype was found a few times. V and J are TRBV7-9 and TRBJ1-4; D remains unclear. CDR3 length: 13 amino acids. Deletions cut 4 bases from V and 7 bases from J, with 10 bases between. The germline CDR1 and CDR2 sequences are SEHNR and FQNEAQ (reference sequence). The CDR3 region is CASSSPLGEKLFF. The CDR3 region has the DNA TGTGCCAGCAGCTCCCCGCTGGGTGAAAAACTGTTTTTT. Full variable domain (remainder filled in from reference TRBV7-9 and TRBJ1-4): DTGVSQNPRHKITKRGQNVTFRCDPISEHNRLYWYRQTLGQGPEFLTYFQNEAQLEKSRLLSDRFSAERPKGSFSTLEIQRTEQGDSAMYLCASSSPLGEKLFFGSGTQLSVL.

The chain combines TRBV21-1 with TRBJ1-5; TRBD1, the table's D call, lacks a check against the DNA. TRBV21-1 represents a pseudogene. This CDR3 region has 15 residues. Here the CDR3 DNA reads TGTGCCAGCGGTTATACAGGGGGCTCGGTTCAGCCCCAGCATTTT. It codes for CASGYTGGSVQPQHF.

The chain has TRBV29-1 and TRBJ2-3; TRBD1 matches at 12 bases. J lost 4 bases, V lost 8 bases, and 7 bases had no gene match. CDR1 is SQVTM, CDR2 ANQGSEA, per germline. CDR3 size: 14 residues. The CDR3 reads CSFVGTGGADTQYF. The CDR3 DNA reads TGCAGCTTTGTCGGGACAGGGGGCGCAGATACGCAGTATTTT.

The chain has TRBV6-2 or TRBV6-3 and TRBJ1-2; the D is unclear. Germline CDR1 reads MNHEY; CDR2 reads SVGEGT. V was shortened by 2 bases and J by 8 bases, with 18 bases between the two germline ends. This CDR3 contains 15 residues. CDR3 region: CASSYRPDGVHGYTF. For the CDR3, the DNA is TGTGCCAGCAGTTACCGCCCCGACGGGGTACACGGCTACACCTTC.

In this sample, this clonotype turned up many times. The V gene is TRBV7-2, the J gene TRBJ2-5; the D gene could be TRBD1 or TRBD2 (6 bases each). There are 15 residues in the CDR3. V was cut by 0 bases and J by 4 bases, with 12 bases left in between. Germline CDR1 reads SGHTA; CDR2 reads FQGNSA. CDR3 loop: CASSLAGGRGETQYF. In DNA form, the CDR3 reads TGTGCCAGCAGCTTAGCTGGGGGGCGAGGAGAGACCCAGTACTTC.

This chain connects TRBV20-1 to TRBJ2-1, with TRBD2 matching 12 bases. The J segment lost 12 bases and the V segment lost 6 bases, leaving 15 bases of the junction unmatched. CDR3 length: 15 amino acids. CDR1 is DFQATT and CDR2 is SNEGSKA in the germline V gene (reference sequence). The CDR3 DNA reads TGCAGTGCCAGGACCCTAGCGGGAGGGTCTGGTACGCAGTTCTTC. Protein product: CSARTLAGGSGTQFF.

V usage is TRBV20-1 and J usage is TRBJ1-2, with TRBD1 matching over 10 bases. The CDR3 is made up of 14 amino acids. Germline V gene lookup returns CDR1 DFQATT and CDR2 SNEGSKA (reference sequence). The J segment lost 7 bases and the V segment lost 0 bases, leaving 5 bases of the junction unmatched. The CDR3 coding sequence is TGCAGTGCTAGAGAGACAGGGGGCGCGTTTGGCTACACCTTC. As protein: CSARETGGAFGYTF.